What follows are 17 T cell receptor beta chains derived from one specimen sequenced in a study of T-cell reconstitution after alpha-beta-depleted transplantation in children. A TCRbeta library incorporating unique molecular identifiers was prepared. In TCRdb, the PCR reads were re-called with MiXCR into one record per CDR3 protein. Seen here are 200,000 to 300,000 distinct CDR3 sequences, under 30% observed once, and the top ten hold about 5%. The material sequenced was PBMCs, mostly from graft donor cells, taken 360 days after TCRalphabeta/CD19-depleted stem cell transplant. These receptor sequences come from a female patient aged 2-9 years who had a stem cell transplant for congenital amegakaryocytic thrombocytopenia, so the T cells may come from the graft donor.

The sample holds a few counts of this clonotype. The CDR3 sequence is CASEGRNQETQYF. In nucleotides, the CDR3 is TGTGCCAGTGAGGGGCGCAACCAAGAGACCCAGTACTTC. This chain joins TRBV19 and TRBJ2-5, with D perhaps TRBD1 or TRBD2 (5 bases each). The CDR3 extends over 13 amino acids. CDR1 is LNHDA, CDR2 SQIVND, per germline (reference sequence). V lost 8 bases, J lost 0 bases, and 10 bases lay in between.

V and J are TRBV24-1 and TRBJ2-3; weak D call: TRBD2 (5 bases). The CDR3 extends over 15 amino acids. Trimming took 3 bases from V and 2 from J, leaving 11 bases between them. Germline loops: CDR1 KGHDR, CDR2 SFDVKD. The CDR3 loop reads CATSDVLDDTDTQYF. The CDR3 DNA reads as TGTGCCACCAGTGATGTACTAGATGACACAGATACGCAGTATTTT.

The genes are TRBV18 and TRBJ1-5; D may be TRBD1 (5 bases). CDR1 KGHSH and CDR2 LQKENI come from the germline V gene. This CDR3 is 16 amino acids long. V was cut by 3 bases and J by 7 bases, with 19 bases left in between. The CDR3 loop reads CASSPTFKSGIQPQHF. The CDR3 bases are TGTGCCAGCTCACCGACCTTCAAATCAGGGATCCAGCCCCAGCATTTT.

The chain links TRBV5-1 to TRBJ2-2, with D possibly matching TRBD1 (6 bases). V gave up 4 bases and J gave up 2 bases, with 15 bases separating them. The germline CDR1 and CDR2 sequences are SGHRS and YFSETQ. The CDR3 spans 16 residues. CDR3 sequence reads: CASSLRGILNTGELFF. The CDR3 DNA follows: TGCGCCAGCAGCCTCAGGGGAATCCTTAACACCGGGGAGCTGTTTTTT.

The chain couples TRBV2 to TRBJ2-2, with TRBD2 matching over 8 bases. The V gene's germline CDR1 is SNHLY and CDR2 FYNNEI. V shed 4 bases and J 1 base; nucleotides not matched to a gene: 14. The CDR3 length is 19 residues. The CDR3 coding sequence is TGTGCCAGCAGTGCCTCCATAACTAGCGGTCGGAAGAACACCGGGGAGCTGTTTTTT. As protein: CASSASITSGRKNTGELFF.

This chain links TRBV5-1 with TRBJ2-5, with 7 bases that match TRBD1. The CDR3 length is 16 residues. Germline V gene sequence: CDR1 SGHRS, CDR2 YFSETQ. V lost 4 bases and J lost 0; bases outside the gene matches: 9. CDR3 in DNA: TGCGCCAGCAGCAACGGGGACAGACCGTACCAAGAGACCCAGTACTTC. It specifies CASSNGDRPYQETQYF.

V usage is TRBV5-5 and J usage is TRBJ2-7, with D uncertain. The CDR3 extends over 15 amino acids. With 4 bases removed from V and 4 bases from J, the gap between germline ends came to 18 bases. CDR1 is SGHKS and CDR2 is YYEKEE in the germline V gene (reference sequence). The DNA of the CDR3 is TGTGCCAGCAGCCCGGTGGATTTATCTGGGTACGAGCAGTACTTC. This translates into CASSPVDLSGYEQYF.

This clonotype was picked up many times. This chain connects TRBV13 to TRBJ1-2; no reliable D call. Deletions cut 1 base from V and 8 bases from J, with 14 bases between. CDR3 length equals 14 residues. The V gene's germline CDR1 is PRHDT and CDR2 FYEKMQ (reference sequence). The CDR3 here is CASSLVGEIRGYTF. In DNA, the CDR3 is TGTGCCAGCAGCTTAGTCGGGGAAATCCGAGGCTACACCTTC.

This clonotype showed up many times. The CDR3 loop reads CAISPTGYNQPQHF. CDR3 sequence (DNA): TGTGCCATCAGTCCCACAGGGTACAATCAGCCCCAGCATTTT. The V and J genes are TRBV10-3 and TRBJ1-5; TRBD1 is a possible D gene (6 bases). Germline CDR1 reads ENHRY; CDR2 reads SYGVKD. The CDR3 totals 14 residues. V was pared by 5 bases and J by 3 bases, with 11 bases between.

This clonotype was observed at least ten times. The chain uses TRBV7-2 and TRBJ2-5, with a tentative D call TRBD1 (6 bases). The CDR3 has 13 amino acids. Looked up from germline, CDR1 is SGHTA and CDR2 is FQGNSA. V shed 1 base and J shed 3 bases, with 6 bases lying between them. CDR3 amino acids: CASSLDREETQYF. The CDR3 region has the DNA TGTGCCAGCAGCTTAGACAGGGAAGAGACCCAGTACTTC.

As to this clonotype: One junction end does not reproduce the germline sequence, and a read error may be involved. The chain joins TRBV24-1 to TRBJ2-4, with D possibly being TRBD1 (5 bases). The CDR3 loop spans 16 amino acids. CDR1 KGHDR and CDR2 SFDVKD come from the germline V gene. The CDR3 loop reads CATSDGAGPAKNIEYF. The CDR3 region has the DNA TGTGCCACCAGTGATGGGGCAGGTCCTGCCAAAAACATTGAGTACTTC.

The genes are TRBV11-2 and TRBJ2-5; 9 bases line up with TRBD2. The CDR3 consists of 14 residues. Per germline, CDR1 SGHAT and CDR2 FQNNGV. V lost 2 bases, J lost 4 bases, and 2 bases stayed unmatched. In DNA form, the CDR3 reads TGTGCCAGCAGCTTACTAGCGGGACGAGAGACCCAGTACTTC. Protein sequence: CASSLLAGRETQYF.

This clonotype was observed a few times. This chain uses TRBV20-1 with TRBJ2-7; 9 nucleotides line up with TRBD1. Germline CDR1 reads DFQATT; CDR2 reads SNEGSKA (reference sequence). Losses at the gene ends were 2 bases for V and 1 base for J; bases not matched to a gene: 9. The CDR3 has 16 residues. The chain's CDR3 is CSARTTPGQGSYEQYF. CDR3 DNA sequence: TGCAGTGCTAGAACCACACCGGGACAGGGATCCTACGAGCAGTACTTC.

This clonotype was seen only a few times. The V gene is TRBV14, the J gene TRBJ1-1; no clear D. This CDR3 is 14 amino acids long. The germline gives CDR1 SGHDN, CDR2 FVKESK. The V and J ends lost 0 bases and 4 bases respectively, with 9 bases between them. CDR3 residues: CASSQDRRATEAFF. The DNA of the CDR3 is TGTGCCAGCAGCCAAGATCGGAGGGCCACTGAAGCTTTCTTT. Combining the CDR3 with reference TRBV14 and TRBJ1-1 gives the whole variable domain EAGVTQFPSHSVIEKGQTVTLRCDPISGHDNLYWYRRVMGKEIKFLLHFVKESKQDESGMPNNRFLAERTGGTYSTLKVQPAELEDSGVYFCASSQDRRATEAFFGQGTRLTVV.

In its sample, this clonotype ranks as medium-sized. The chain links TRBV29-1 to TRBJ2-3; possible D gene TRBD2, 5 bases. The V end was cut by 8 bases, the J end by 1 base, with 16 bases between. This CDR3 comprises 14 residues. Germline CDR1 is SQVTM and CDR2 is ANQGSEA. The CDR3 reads CSSLPDSGTDTQYF. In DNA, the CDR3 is TGCAGCTCCCTCCCGGACTCCGGCACAGATACGCAGTATTTT.

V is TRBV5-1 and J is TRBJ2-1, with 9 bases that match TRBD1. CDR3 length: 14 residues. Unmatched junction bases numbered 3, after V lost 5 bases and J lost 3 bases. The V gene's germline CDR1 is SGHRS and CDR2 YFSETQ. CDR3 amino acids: CASRGTGFYNEQFF. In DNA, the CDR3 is TGCGCCAGCAGGGGGACAGGGTTCTACAATGAGCAGTTCTTC.

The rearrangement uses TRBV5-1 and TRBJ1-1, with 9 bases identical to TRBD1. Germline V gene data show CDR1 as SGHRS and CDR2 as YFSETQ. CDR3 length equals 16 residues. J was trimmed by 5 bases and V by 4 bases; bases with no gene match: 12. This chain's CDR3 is CASSLIFTGGATEAFF. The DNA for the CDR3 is TGCGCCAGCAGCCTTATATTTACAGGGGGCGCGACTGAAGCTTTCTTT.